This TCR beta chain originates from a study of blood T cell repertoires in COVID-19. Study information: The cDNA or gDNA used as material had been derived from T cells, B-cell-depleted T cells, or PBMCs.

The CDR3 is 15 amino acids. With 2 bases clipped from V and 7 bases from J, the junction kept 4 bases outside the gene matches. Germline CDR1 reads MNHEY; CDR2 reads SVGAGI. TCRdb's table, derived via immunoSEQ multiplex PCR, lists solely in-frame clones and lacks some. The data contain about 56,000 clones, approximately 72% of them singletons. The chain combines TRBV6-5 with TRBJ1-4; 10 bases match TRBD1. The sample was peripheral blood. The receptor was isolated from a woman aged 70-85 years with COVID-19, enrolled during active disease. In nucleotides, the CDR3 is TGTGCCAGCAGTTACACAGACAGGGGGCGTGAAAAACTGTTTTTT. Protein: CASSYTDRGREKLFF.